This TCR beta chain was captured by sequencing in a study of OX40 agonist ivuxolimab in advanced cancers. This clone is medium-sized (0.01 to 0.1%) by share. Assay: immunoSEQ multiplex PCR; the TCRdb copy retains only in-frame clones and omits some. Among over 14,000 clones, about 75% were seen once, and the ten largest hold 35% to 45%. With autoimmune disease history or systemic immunosuppression, patients were excluded. The V gene's germline CDR1 is LNHNV and CDR2 YYDKDF (reference sequence). V lost 3 bases and J lost 3, with 17 bases in between. This CDR3 has 17 residues. This receptor was identified in an adult with an advanced solid tumor such as melanoma, head and neck, liver or kidney cancer. The V gene is TRBV15, the J gene TRBJ1-4, with unresolved D. The sequencing here drew on CD4+ or CD8+ T cells sorted from blood, taken in a trial of the OX40 agonist ivuxolimab. As DNA, the CDR3 is TGTGCCACCAGCAGCACCACTAAGGGCCCGGCTAATGAAAAACTGTTTTTT. Its translation is CATSSTTKGPANEKLFF.